The T cell receptor (beta chain) under discussion was sequenced for a study of T cells expressing NK-cell markers. Each CDR3 protein gets one entry in TCRdb, which reprocessed the 5' RACE reads and gives no DNA. Its clone listing holds about 260,000 distinct CDR3 sequences. The source material was blood T cells: a sorted CD56 or NKG2C T cell subset, CD4+ or CD8+ T cells, or bulk PBMC T cells (not recorded which). The source is a woman aged 18 to 75 in good health.

CDR3 loop: CASAGTGIGLNEQFF. The chain carries TRBV5-1 and TRBJ2-1; TCRdb calls TRBD1, which cannot be checked without DNA. CDR3 length: 15 residues. Germline V gene data show CDR1 as SGHRS and CDR2 as YFSETQ.